This TCR beta chain was observed in a study of cytomegalovirus exposure and HLA in healthy donors. Study-wide findings and caveats: TCR beta V segments were, for the most part, productive about 87% or about 30% of the time in an earlier analysis. With further analysis later on, most CMV-associated TCR beta chains appeared HLA-restricted. Later, an analysis showed that TCR beta chains associated with HLA were more clonally expanded than others that were equally common.

Note on this clone: Antigen unknown.

The PCR contained 60 Vbeta and 13 Jbeta primers. Original processing notes: Around 10 million of the 75 million to 95 million unique TCR beta chains counted in a later analysis were shared. Repertoires were generated with immunoSEQ multiplex PCR, while TCRdb's copy carries only in-frame clones and drops some. V and J calls and clone size are given by that table; D and trimming were obtained from the DNA. The table lists about 160,000 clones, more than 60% of them singletons. The origin of this receptor is a man aged 40-49 years in good health and CMV-seronegative. Material: PBMCs.

CDR3 residues: CASSYSPVNQPQHF. CDR3 bases: TGTGCCAGCAGTTACTCCCCAGTTAATCAGCCCCAGCATTTT. This chain uses TRBV6-6 with TRBJ1-5; D unresolved. Trimming stripped 0 bases from V and 4 bases from J, with 7 bases between. The CDR3 spans 14 residues. The germline CDR1 and CDR2 sequences are MNHNY and SVGAGI (reference sequence).